The sequence of this TCR beta chain was determined in a study of molecular identifiers for immune sequencing clone quantification. In the study overall: Four of five splits of RNA from about 20,000 or 100,000 naive CD8 cells were sequenced in replicates. Study-level findings and limits: It was shown that clones above 20 RNA copies held over 99% of effector molecules, but under 1% in naive cells.

With 4 bases clipped from V and 5 bases from J, the junction kept 15 bases outside the gene matches. Germline lookup yields CDR1 SGHDT and CDR2 YYEEEE. The CDR3 contains 17 residues. Libraries of bulk TCR were made by previously described methods (with listed TCR primers). Each CDR3 protein is one row after TCRdb ran MiXCR on the PCR reads. The sample holds approximately 59,000 distinct CDR3 sequences, less than 20% seen once. Worth noting for this clonotype: The target antigen is unknown.

Naive CD8 T cells were sorted, and the gate applied was CD8+CD4-CCR7+CD45RA+. The source is a human donor in good health. Some libraries in this study had Jurkat cell RNA spiked in. The genes are TRBV5-6 and TRBJ2-5; 9 bases align to TRBD1. The material sequenced was naive CD8+ T cells from blood, with Jurkat cell RNA spiked in. Regarding subset: FACS-sorted CD8+CD4-CCR7+CD45RA+ naive T cells. Written as DNA, the CDR3 is TGTGCCAGCAGCATGGGGACAGGGAGGGTTAAGGAGGAGACCCAGTACTTC. Protein product: CASSMGTGRVKEETQYF.